The 23 T cell receptor beta chains in this list originate from one sample, sequenced in a study of cytomegalovirus exposure and HLA in healthy donors. Here immunoSEQ multiplex PCR was the method, and the copy in TCRdb shows in-frame clones only, minus some. The sample consists of roughly 60,000 clones, roughly 96% of them appearing once. Sequenced input: PBMCs. The receptors originated from a woman aged 18-30 years in good health and CMV-seropositive.

The chain employs TRBV2 and TRBJ2-2, with TRBD1 matching 7 bases. Germline CDR1 SNHLY, CDR2 FYNNEI. Unmatched junction bases numbered 3, after V lost 6 bases and J lost 5 bases. This CDR3 spans 13 amino acids. The CDR3 protein is CASRRQGTGELFF. The CDR3 region has the DNA TGTGCCAGCAGGAGACAGGGAACCGGGGAGCTGTTTTTT.

V usage is TRBV7-2 and J usage is TRBJ2-7; 14 bases map to TRBD2. CDR1 is SGHTA, CDR2 FQGNSA, per germline. This CDR3 has 18 amino acids. Losses at the gene ends were 2 bases for V and 6 bases for J; bases not matched to a gene: 12. For the CDR3, the DNA is TGTGCCAGCAGCTTATTTCCCCCCTCCGGGACTAGCGGGAGCGAGCAGTACTTC. Translated, it gives CASSLFPPSGTSGSEQYF.

This clone was counted once. The CDR3 DNA is TGTGCCAGCAGCTTGGTATTAACTAGCACAGATACGCAGTATTTT. Protein sequence: CASSLVLTSTDTQYF. This rearrangement joins TRBV5-4 to TRBJ2-3; D gene unclear. The CDR3 has 15 amino acids. Germline CDR1 reads SGHNT; CDR2 reads YYREEE (reference sequence). V lost 0 bases, J lost 0 bases, and 8 bases lay in between. Variable domain in full (rest from reference TRBV5-4 and TRBJ2-3): ETGVTQSPTHLIKTRGQQVTLRCSSQSGHNTVSWYQQALGQGPQFIFQYYREEENGRGNFPPRFSGLQFPNYSSELNVNALELDDSALYLCASSLVLTSTDTQYFGPGTRLTVL.

The chain carries TRBV9 and TRBJ2-2, with a tentative D call TRBD1 (6 bases). The CDR3 is 14 residues long. Germline CDR1 and CDR2: SGDLS and YYNGEE. Trimming pared 0 bases from V and 4 bases from J, leaving 7 bases between. CDR3 DNA: TGTGCCAGCAGCGTAGTGGGGGCCACCGGGGAGCTGTTTTTT. This gives the protein CASSVVGATGELFF.

Only one count was recorded for this clone. CDR3 residues: CSVGTSGPGDRFF. CDR3 sequence (DNA): TGCAGCGTTGGGACTAGCGGACCAGGCGATCGGTTCTTC. This chain connects TRBV29-1 to TRBJ2-1, with 10 bases aligning to TRBD2. Per the germline V gene, CDR1 is SQVTM and CDR2 is ANQGSEA. The CDR3 consists of 13 residues. Losses at the gene ends were 4 bases for V and 15 bases for J; bases not matched to a gene: 12.

This clone appeared once. The V call is TRBV6-1, the J call TRBJ2-1, with a weak D call TRBD1 (6 bases). The CDR3 covers 15 residues. V lost 1 base and J lost 9, with 16 bases in between. CDR1 is MNHNS and CDR2 is SASEGT in the germline V gene. The CDR3: CASSEDRVGLGEQFF. The CDR3 nucleotides are TGTGCCAGCAGTGAAGACAGGGTGGGTCTCGGTGAGCAGTTCTTC.

This rearrangement joins TRBV6-5 to TRBJ1-4, with D possibly matching TRBD1 (6 bases). Per germline, CDR1 MNHEY and CDR2 SVGAGI. The germline V and J ends were trimmed by 11 bases and 10 bases, with 14 bases remaining between them. The CDR3 is 11 residues long. In DNA form, the CDR3 reads TGTGCCCGGGGGGGGCATGCAAAACTGTTTTTT. Translation gives CARGGHAKLFF.

CDR3 bases: TGCGCCAGCGCATCACGGGGACAGGGCCTCACTTACTATGGCTACACCTTC. This gives the protein CASASRGQGLTYYGYTF. The chain combines TRBV5-1 with TRBJ1-2; 9 bases align to TRBD1. The V gene's germline CDR1 is SGHRS and CDR2 YFSETQ. The CDR3 spans 17 residues. Trimming took 7 bases from V and 3 from J; bases not matched to a gene: 16.

The chain has TRBV9 and TRBJ1-2; D gene uncertain. Germline CDR1 SGDLS, CDR2 YYNGEE. The CDR3 has 13 residues. Trimming pared 4 bases from V and 2 bases from J, leaving 9 bases between. The CDR3 bases are TGTGCCAGCAGCCCGCCGGTCAACTATGGCTACACCTTC. This encodes CASSPPVNYGYTF.

This CDR3 is CASSLMQGGKEAFF. In nucleotides, the CDR3 is TGTGCCAGCAGCCTCATGCAGGGAGGTAAGGAAGCTTTCTTT. The genes are TRBV28 and TRBJ1-1; TRBD1 might be the D (5 bases). Germline V gene lookup returns CDR1 MDHEN and CDR2 SYDVKM. The CDR3 consists of 14 residues. Trimming removed 6 bases at V and 8 bases at J, with 19 bases between.

This clone occurred once. The chain uses TRBV9 and TRBJ2-7; TRBD1 might be the D (5 bases). Between the trimmed V and J ends, which lost 0 bases and 1 base, there was a span of 8 bases. CDR3 length: 14 amino acids. The V gene's germline CDR1 is SGDLS and CDR2 YYNGEE. This chain's CDR3 is CASSVDQGSYEQYF. The DNA for the CDR3 is TGTGCCAGCAGCGTAGATCAGGGTTCCTACGAGCAGTACTTC.

The chain joins TRBV28 to TRBJ2-7; 11 nucleotides agree with TRBD2. After removal of 6 bases from V and 4 bases from J, the junction contained 5 bases not matched to a gene. In germline, CDR1 is MDHEN, CDR2 SYDVKM. CDR3 length: 14 amino acids. CDR3 in DNA: TGTGCCAGCAGCCTGACTAGCGGGGAATACGAGCAGTACTTC. This sequence encodes CASSLTSGEYEQYF.

This clone was recorded many times. The chain combines TRBV10-3 with TRBJ1-2; 9 bases fit TRBD1. The CDR3 contains 12 residues. CDR1 and CDR2 from the germline V gene are ENHRY and SYGVKD. V shed 10 bases, J shed 5 bases, and the junction held 5 bases outside the gene matches. The DNA for the CDR3 is TGTGCCAGCCAAGGGACAGGGTATGGCTACACCTTC. This gives the protein CASQGTGYGYTF.

V is TRBV15 and J is TRBJ1-1, with TRBD1 matching over 8 bases. The CDR3 totals 14 residues. The V segment lost 8 bases and the J segment 1 base; nucleotides outside the gene matches: 6. Germline V lookup: CDR1 LNHNV, CDR2 YYDKDF (reference sequence). CDR3 amino acids: CATGNRGRNTEAFF. Written as DNA, the CDR3 is TGTGCCACCGGGAACAGGGGGAGGAACACTGAAGCTTTCTTT.

V usage is TRBV6-1 and J usage is TRBJ1-1, with no clear D. The germline V gene has CDR1 MNHNS and CDR2 SASEGT. The CDR3 spans 13 residues. V was clipped by 6 bases and J by 6 bases, with 14 bases between them. The CDR3 reads CASRTNGVPEAFF. In DNA form, the CDR3 reads TGTGCCAGCAGGACAAATGGTGTTCCTGAAGCTTTCTTT.

J is TRBJ2-5 and V is TRBV11-2; 8 nucleotides match TRBD1. Trimming took 5 bases from V and 2 from J; bases not matched to a gene: 4. CDR1 is SGHAT and CDR2 is FQNNGV in the germline V gene. This CDR3 comprises 14 residues. The DNA of the CDR3 is TGTGCCAGCAGCGAAACAGGGGGACAAGAGACCCAGTACTTC. Amino acids: CASSETGGQETQYF.

The chain is built from TRBV30 and TRBJ1-1; 8 positions match TRBD1. With 2 bases clipped from V and 0 bases from J, the junction kept 11 bases outside the gene matches. CDR1 is GTSNPN and CDR2 is SVGIG in the germline V gene (reference sequence). CDR3 length equals 17 residues. CDR3 DNA: TGTGCCTGGAGTTTCCCGGGACAGGTGGTAATGAACACTGAAGCTTTCTTT. Residues: CAWSFPGQVVMNTEAFF. The full variable domain, in which reference TRBV30 and TRBJ1-1 provide the parts outside the CDR3, is SQTIHQWPATLVQPVGSPLSLECTVEGTSNPNLYWYRQAAGRGLQLLFYSVGIGQISSEVPQNLSASRPQDRQFILSSKKLLLSDSGFYLCAWSFPGQVVMNTEAFFGQGTRLTVV.

This clone was recorded once. The CDR3 DNA reads TGTGCCAGCAGCATTAGGAGGAATGAGCAGTTCTTC. This codes for CASSIRRNEQFF. The chain couples TRBV5-6 to TRBJ2-1, with D possibly TRBD2 on 5 matching bases. The V gene lost 4 bases and the J gene lost 7 bases, with 9 bases spanning the gap. The CDR3 has 12 residues. CDR1 is SGHDT and CDR2 is YYEEEE in the germline V gene. The whole variable domain, remainder taken from reference TRBV5-6 and TRBJ2-1, is DAGVTQSPTHLIKTRGQQVTLRCSPKSGHDTVSWYQQALGQGPQFIFQYYEEEERQRGNFPDRFSGHQFPNYSSELNVNALLLGDSALYLCASSIRRNEQFFGPGTRLTVL.

The gene calls are TRBV5-1 and TRBJ1-1; possibly TRBD1 for D (5 bases). This CDR3 is 14 amino acids long. Germline CDR1 reads SGHRS; CDR2 reads YFSETQ. Trimming took off 4 bases at V and 2 bases at J, with 12 bases between the two ends. The CDR3 reads CASSKDTGNTEAFF. The DNA for the CDR3 is TGCGCCAGCAGCAAGGACACAGGCAACACTGAAGCTTTCTTT.

This CDR3 reads CASMTNGPGANVLTF. CDR3 DNA sequence: TGTGCCAGCATGACTAATGGGCCTGGGGCCAACGTCCTGACTTTC. This chain joins TRBV25-1 and TRBJ2-6; tentatively, D is TRBD2 (5 bases). The CDR3 loop spans 15 amino acids. Germline-derived CDR1 and CDR2 are MGHDK and SYGVNS. Trimming cost V 7 bases and J 2 bases, with 12 bases left between them.

The CDR3 reads CASSPRRQTGAVYNEQFF. In DNA, the CDR3 is TGTGCCAGCAGCCCCCGTAGACAGACAGGGGCCGTCTACAATGAGCAGTTCTTC. The chain uses TRBV7-3 and TRBJ2-1; 8 positions agree with TRBD1. V was pared by 5 bases and J by 3 bases, with 15 bases of the junction left unmatched. CDR3 length: 18 residues. Germline V gene sequence: CDR1 SGHTA, CDR2 FQGTGA.

This rearrangement joins TRBV9 to TRBJ2-1, with D unresolved. CDR3 length: 16 amino acids. Germline V lookup: CDR1 SGDLS, CDR2 YYNGEE. Trimming took 4 bases from V and 0 from J, leaving 14 bases between them. For the CDR3, the DNA is TGTGCCAGCAGCCTTATGGCAGCGAGCTCCTACAATGAGCAGTTCTTC. Amino acid sequence: CASSLMAASSYNEQFF.

This chain links TRBV4-2 with TRBJ2-5, with 11 nucleotides matching TRBD2. With 0 bases clipped from V and 5 bases from J, the junction kept 11 bases outside the gene matches. The germline V gene has CDR1 LGHNA and CDR2 YNFKEQ. The CDR3 has 18 residues. The CDR3 is CASSQDRASGGPGETQYF. CDR3 DNA: TGTGCCAGCAGCCAAGATCGAGCTAGCGGGGGGCCGGGGGAGACCCAGTACTTC.